A selection of T cell receptor beta chains follows, all from one sample in a study of OX40 agonist ivuxolimab in advanced cancers. The method was immunoSEQ multiplex PCR; TCRdb's version includes in-frame clones alone and lacks a portion of them. The sample shows approximately 47,000 clones, approximately 91% of them seen only once. The specimen was CD4+ or CD8+ T cells sorted from blood, collected in a trial of the OX40 agonist ivuxolimab. The receptors here all came from an adult with an advanced solid tumor such as melanoma, head and neck, liver or kidney cancer. Both conserved end residues are part of each CDR3. Each record gives: D gene, clone size, J gene, V gene, CDR3 DNA, CDR3 protein. D genes are given only for firm matches. Size values are once, few and many counts, or a class for expanded clones, and some rows have none.

D: TRBD1
size: once
J: TRBJ1-3
V: TRBV27
DNA: TGTGCCAGCAGTACATTGCAGGGGGCGCGGGGAAACACCATATATTTT
CDR3: CASSTLQGARGNTIYF

D: -
size: -
J: TRBJ2-7
V: TRBV28
DNA: TGTGCCAGCACCACAGGCTCCTACGAGCAGTACTTC
CDR3: CASTTGSYEQYF

D: -
size: once
J: TRBJ1-6
V: TRBV6-5
DNA: TGTGCCAGCAGTTACTCGGGTCTTATTTCACCCCTCCACTTT
CDR3: CASSYSGLISPLHF

D: -
size: -
J: TRBJ2-6
V: TRBV6-5
DNA: TGTGCCAGCAGTTACTCGCGCTCTGGGGCCAACGTCCTGACTTTC
CDR3: CASSYSRSGANVLTF

D: TRBD2
size: few
J: TRBJ2-7
V: TRBV10-3
DNA: TGTGCCATCAGTGAACATAGTACTAGCGGCTCCTACGAGCAGTACTTC
CDR3: CAISEHSTSGSYEQYF

D: TRBD1
size: -
J: TRBJ2-5
V: TRBV27
DNA: TGTGCCAGCACCGGGACAGGGGGCGTAAAGACCCAGTACTTC
CDR3: CASTGTGGVKTQYF

D: -
size: -
J: TRBJ2-7
V: TRBV4-2
DNA: TGTGCCAGCAGCCAAGATACAGGAGGGTTGAGGGAGCAGTACTTC
CDR3: CASSQDTGGLREQYF

D: -
size: -
J: TRBJ2-3
V: TRBV29-1
DNA: TGCAGCGTTGGGACTATAAGCACAGATACGCAGTATTTT
CDR3: CSVGTISTDTQYF

D: -
size: -
J: TRBJ2-5
V: TRBV5-1
DNA: TGCGCCAGCAGCCAGAATGAAGAGACCCAGTACTTC
CDR3: CASSQNEETQYF

D: TRBD2
size: -
J: TRBJ2-1
V: TRBV15
DNA: TGTGCCACCAGCAGAGAAAGCCTAGCGGGAGGTTCGGATGAGCAGTTCTTC
CDR3: CATSRESLAGGSDEQFF

D: TRBD2
size: -
J: TRBJ2-3
V: TRBV7-3
DNA: TGTGCCAGCAAAAGCGGGAGGGCCTCAGATACGCAGTATTTT
CDR3: CASKSGRASDTQYF

D: -
size: once
J: TRBJ2-7
V: TRBV5-1
DNA: TGCGCCAGCAGCTCGATCCCGGGACCAGAGGGGGAGCAGTACTTC
CDR3: CASSSIPGPEGEQYF

D: TRBD2
size: -
J: TRBJ2-3
V: TRBV27
DNA: TGTGCCAGCAGTTTTAGGGCAGGGTCGGAACTAGCGGGATCATGGACAGATACGCAGTATTTT
CDR3: CASSFRAGSELAGSWTDTQYF

D: TRBD1
size: -
J: TRBJ1-1
V: TRBV29-1
DNA: TGCAGCGTGATGCCCGGGACAGGGATGAACACTGAAGCTTTCTTT
CDR3: CSVMPGTGMNTEAFF

D: -
size: -
J: TRBJ1-5
V: TRBV29-1
DNA: TGCAGCGTTGTGGCAGGGGTTAATCAGCCCCAGCATTTT
CDR3: CSVVAGVNQPQHF

D: TRBD2
size: -
J: TRBJ2-7
V: TRBV28
DNA: TGTGCCAGCAGTTTCACCGGGGGGTCGGTCGGGCAGTACTTC
CDR3: CASSFTGGSVGQYF

D: -
size: -
J: TRBJ2-5
V: TRBV5-1
DNA: TGCGCCAGCAGCTTGGGGATTCGGGGGTTAGAGACCCAGTACTTC
CDR3: CASSLGIRGLETQYF

D: -
size: -
J: TRBJ2-7
V: TRBV14
DNA: TGTGCCAGCGATGGGCAGTACTTC
CDR3: CASDGQYF

D: TRBD1
size: -
J: TRBJ1-6
V: TRBV7-2
DNA: TGTGCCAGCAGCTTAGGACAGGGCCTTAATTCACCCCTCCACTTT
CDR3: CASSLGQGLNSPLHF

D: -
size: -
J: TRBJ2-5
V: TRBV4-3
DNA: TGCGCCAGCAGCCAAGATCCAAGGACCGAAGGCACCCAGTACTTC
CDR3: CASSQDPRTEGTQYF

D: -
size: -
J: TRBJ1-5
V: TRBV10-2
DNA: TGCGCCAGCGGGACGGGCAATCAGCCCCAGCATTTT
CDR3: CASGTGNQPQHF

D: TRBD1
size: -
J: TRBJ1-1
V: TRBV18
DNA: TGTGCCAGCTCACCGACAGGGGGGGAGTCTGAAGCTTTCTTT
CDR3: CASSPTGGESEAFF

D: -
size: -
J: TRBJ1-1
V: TRBV27
DNA: TGTGCCAGCAGTGCTCTTCCCGGGGAGACTGAAGCTTTCTTT
CDR3: CASSALPGETEAFF

D: -
size: once
J: TRBJ1-5
V: TRBV7-2
DNA: TGTGCCAGCAGCGTTTGGATCAATCAGCCCCAGCATTTT
CDR3: CASSVWINQPQHF

D: TRBD1
size: once
J: TRBJ1-2
V: TRBV19
DNA: TGTGCCAGTAGTATGGACAGGGGATACTATGGCTACACCTTC
CDR3: CASSMDRGYYGYTF

D: TRBD1
size: -
J: TRBJ2-3
V: TRBV6-1
DNA: TGTGCCAGCAGTGGCGGACAGGGGACAGATACGCAGTATTTT
CDR3: CASSGGQGTDTQYF

D: TRBD1
size: -
J: TRBJ1-2
V: TRBV19
DNA: TGTGCCAGTAGCGCCTACGGACAGGGTATCGGCTATGGCTACACCTTC
CDR3: CASSAYGQGIGYGYTF

D: -
size: once
J: TRBJ2-7
V: TRBV7-9
DNA: TGTGCCGTAACGGGGGTGTCGTCCTACGAGCAGTACTTC
CDR3: CAVTGVSSYEQYF

D: -
size: -
J: TRBJ1-1
V: TRBV19
DNA: TGTGCCACCCAAATGTTGGGTTTTGAAGCTTTCTTT
CDR3: CATQMLGFEAFF

D: TRBD1
size: -
J: TRBJ1-4
V: TRBV5-6
DNA: TGTGCCAGCAGCCCGCCCCGGGACAGGGGTGGGGAAAAACTGTTTTTT
CDR3: CASSPPRDRGGEKLFF

D: TRBD1
size: -
J: TRBJ1-1
V: TRBV28
DNA: TGTGCCAGCGGTCAAGGGACAGGGGGCTTCACTGAAGCTTTCTTT
CDR3: CASGQGTGGFTEAFF

D: TRBD2
size: -
J: TRBJ2-1
V: TRBV6-6
DNA: TGTGCCAGCAGCGCTCCGGGACTAGTGGCCTACAATGAGCAGTTCTTC
CDR3: CASSAPGLVAYNEQFF